This T cell receptor beta chain was identified during a study of T cell responses to AZD1222 COVID-19 vaccine. Germline values: CDR1 MNHEY, CDR2 SVGAGI. The V gene lost 0 bases and the J gene lost 5 bases, with 4 bases spanning the gap. CDR3 length equals 12 residues. Sequencing was performed with immunoSEQ multiplex PCR; in TCRdb, only in-frame clones are kept and a portion is missing. The table records tens of thousands of clones, 90% to 95% of them present only once. General study results and limits: Among those given AZD1222, only five or six were seropositive at baseline. White British ancestry dominated among donors, who included more females, and clonal diversity was possibly underestimated. The peak T cell response came first, and repertoires were sampled only after it.

For this clone: Antigen unknown. This CDR3 is also generated by other DNA sequences in the sample.

The source material was peripheral blood, sampled on day 0 of MenACWY control vaccination. The chain carries TRBV6-5 and TRBJ1-2, with D uncertain. The sequence was collected from an adult in good health. The chain's CDR3 is CASSYSGYGYTF. The DNA for the CDR3 is TGTGCCAGCAGTTACTCCGGGTATGGCTACACCTTC.